The 31 T cell receptor beta chains reported below all come from one sample, sequenced in a study of T cells after yellow fever vaccination (dated 2019 in TCRdb). The protocol used for the library was 5' RACE. Data came from an Illumina HiSeq 2500. TCRdb trimmed public reads at Q25 via fastp, called clones via MiXCR and kept in-frame beta chains. Rows matching on CDR3 protein sequence are summarized as one entry with the most common DNA and genes. This sample has around 590,000 distinct CDR3 sequences in its table, and 9% to 15% of those were observed once. More than 12% of the sample lies in the top ten. Sample treatment or condition, as interpreted from the label and publication: live attenuated yellow fever vaccine strain. The input for sequencing was PBMCs, taken on the day of the yellow fever booster vaccination. All receptors derive from a man aged 25-40 years who received the YFV17D yellow fever vaccine.

The table lists this clonotype with a count of one. One junction end does not reproduce the germline sequence, and a read error may be involved. The V and J genes are TRBV20-1 and TRBJ2-7, with 11 bases fitting TRBD2. Germline V gene data show CDR1 as DFQATT and CDR2 as SNEGSKA (reference sequence). CDR3 size: 16 residues. The CDR3 here is CSARGTSGPSSYEHYF. The CDR3 bases are TGCAGTGCTAGGGGGACTAGCGGTCCAAGCTCCTACGAGCATTACTTC.

The chain couples TRBV18 to TRBJ1-6, with D hard to call. This CDR3 is built from 13 residues. Germline V CDR1 and CDR2: KGHSH, LQKENI. V was pared by 1 base and J by 8 bases, with 6 bases between. As DNA, the CDR3 is TGTGCCAGCTCACCACAAAGCGATTCACCCCTCCACTTT. This sequence encodes CASSPQSDSPLHF.

The sample holds a few counts of this clonotype. The chain recombines TRBV20-1 with TRBJ2-7; possible D gene TRBD2, 6 bases. CDR3 size: 10 residues. Per the germline V gene, CDR1 is DFQATT and CDR2 is SNEGSKA (reference sequence). The V gene lost 5 bases and the J gene lost 6 bases, with 8 bases spanning the gap. The CDR3 protein is CSAWGGEQYF. The CDR3 DNA reads TGCAGTGCTTGGGGAGGCGAGCAGTACTTC.

The chain recombines TRBV7-8 with TRBJ2-3, with 9 positions matching TRBD1. The CDR3 is 15 residues long. J was trimmed by 4 bases and V by 7 bases; bases with no gene match: 9. CDR1 is SGHVS, CDR2 FQNEAQ, per germline. The CDR3 reads CASNQGTGSPDTQYF. CDR3 bases: TGTGCCAGCAATCAGGGGACAGGGAGTCCAGATACGCAGTATTTT. Filled out from reference TRBV7-8 and TRBJ2-3, the complete variable domain reads GAGVSQSPRYKVAKRGQDVALRCDPISGHVSLFWYQQALGQGPEFLTYFQNEAQLDKSGLPSDRFFAERPEGSVSTLKIQRTQQEDSAVYLCASNQGTGSPDTQYFGPGTRLTVL.

This clonotype was seen repeatedly, ten times or more. The chain employs TRBV28 and TRBJ2-3; D possibly corresponds to TRBD2 (6 bases). V gave up 3 bases and J gave up 7 bases, with 11 bases separating them. The V gene's germline CDR1 is MDHEN and CDR2 SYDVKM. The CDR3 has 13 residues. CDR3 DNA sequence: TGTGCCAGCAGTTTGGGCGGGATTAATACGCAGTATTTT. Protein: CASSLGGINTQYF.

This clonotype has more than one count but fewer than ten. The V call is TRBV20-1, the J call TRBJ2-2, with 11 nucleotides matching TRBD2. Germline V CDR1 and CDR2: DFQATT, SNEGSKA (reference sequence). J lost 4 bases, V lost 7 bases, and 5 bases had no gene match. CDR3 length: 14 amino acids. The CDR3 DNA sequence: TGCAGTGTAACTAGCGGGAGAGGCACCGGGGAGCTGTTTTTT. Translation gives CSVTSGRGTGELFF.

This chain joins TRBV5-5 and TRBJ2-3; D gene ambiguous. CDR1 is SGHKS and CDR2 is YYEKEE in the germline V gene (reference sequence). The CDR3 is 14 amino acids. V was trimmed by 4 bases and J by 6 bases, leaving 15 bases between them. CDR3 amino acids: CASSHKPAVDTQYF. The CDR3, as DNA: TGTGCCAGCAGCCATAAGCCGGCGGTGGATACGCAGTATTTT.

This chain joins TRBV4-2 and TRBJ2-3; D gene unclear. Trimming pared 4 bases from V and 4 bases from J, leaving 15 bases between. The CDR3 runs 15 residues. The germline V gene encodes CDR1 LGHNA and CDR2 YNFKEQ. The CDR3 region has the DNA TGTGCCAGCAGCCCGTACACGTTGGGCGCAGATACGCAGTATTTT. Its protein product is CASSPYTLGADTQYF.

The table lists this clonotype with a few counts. V and J are TRBV29-1 and TRBJ2-5; D remains ambiguous. V lost 2 bases to trimming and J lost 3 bases, with 7 bases between them. Germline V gene lookup returns CDR1 SQVTM and CDR2 ANQGSEA. The CDR3 is 12 amino acids. CDR3 nucleotide sequence: TGCAGCGTTGAAACAGCAGAAGAGACCCAGTACTTC. Protein: CSVETAEETQYF.

J is TRBJ2-5 and V is TRBV5-1; a possible D gene is TRBD1 (5 bases). V gave up 6 bases and J gave up 5 bases, with 14 bases separating them. The germline gives CDR1 SGHRS, CDR2 YFSETQ. This CDR3 is 13 amino acids long. DNA of the CDR3: TGCGCCAGCACCCCGCCCTCAGGGGAGACCCAGTACTTC. This encodes CASTPPSGETQYF.

The chain uses TRBV6-6 and TRBJ1-3; the D gene is possibly TRBD1 (6 bases). Trimming took off 6 bases at V and 2 bases at J, with 8 bases between the two ends. CDR3 length: 13 amino acids. Germline CDR1 and CDR2: MNHNY and SVGAGI (reference sequence). CDR3 sequence: CASSAGAGNTIYF. Written as DNA, the CDR3 is TGTGCCAGCAGCGCAGGGGCTGGAAACACCATATATTTT.

This clonotype was seen more than once but under ten times. J is TRBJ1-2 and V is TRBV19; 8 bases match TRBD1. Germline values: CDR1 LNHDA, CDR2 SQIVND (reference sequence). This CDR3 contains 16 residues. V dropped 3 bases and J dropped 10; count of bases not matched to a gene: 16. DNA of the CDR3: TGTGCCAGTAGTATCGGGGACAGGATATCCTATGGAGACTACACCTTC. It yields the protein CASSIGDRISYGDYTF.

The J gene is TRBJ2-1, the V gene TRBV20-1, with D perhaps matching TRBD2 (6 bases). The germline V gene has CDR1 DFQATT and CDR2 SNEGSKA (reference sequence). This CDR3 is built from 16 residues. V dropped 0 bases and J dropped 7 bases, with 19 bases sitting between them. CDR3 residues: CSARDVTVGSGNEQFF. DNA for the CDR3: TGCAGTGCTAGAGATGTTACGGTCGGGAGTGGGAATGAGCAGTTCTTC.

This clonotype has a handful of counts. V and J are TRBV6-5 and TRBJ1-1, with TRBD1 matching over 8 bases. The trim removed 2 bases at V and 0 bases at J, leaving 5 bases unmatched. The germline gives CDR1 MNHEY, CDR2 SVGAGI. The CDR3 is 16 amino acids. Here the CDR3 reads CASSYLGQGLNTEAFF. CDR3 nucleotides: TGTGCCAGCAGTTACCTTGGACAGGGATTGAACACTGAAGCTTTCTTT.

The chain uses TRBV11-3 and TRBJ2-1; TRBD1 matches at 9 bases. V trimming: 4 bases; J trimming: 12 bases; junction bases outside the gene matches: 7. Germline-derived CDR1 and CDR2 are SGHNT and YENEEA. The CDR3 totals 13 residues. The CDR3 reads CASSSGQGTGQFF. DNA of the CDR3: TGTGCCAGCAGCTCGGGACAGGGTACAGGGCAGTTCTTC.

This rearrangement joins TRBV4-3 to TRBJ2-2, with 7 nucleotides matching TRBD1. CDR3 length: 18 residues. J gave up 1 base and V 2 bases, and 10 bases lay outside the gene matches. Germline V lookup: CDR1 LGHNA, CDR2 YSLEER. As DNA, the CDR3 is TGCGCCAGCAGCCAATTGAGGACCGGGACAGAGAACACCGGGGAGCTGTTTTTT. Encoded protein: CASSQLRTGTENTGELFF.

This clonotype was seen repeatedly, ten times or more. The V and J genes are TRBV5-1 and TRBJ1-5; 10 nucleotides agree with TRBD1. Losses at the gene ends were 1 base for V and 5 bases for J; bases not matched to a gene: 3. CDR1 and CDR2 from the germline V gene are SGHRS and YFSETQ. The length of the CDR3 is 15 residues. The CDR3 region is CASSLTGTGDQPQHF. In DNA form, the CDR3 reads TGCGCCAGCAGCTTGACCGGGACAGGGGATCAGCCCCAGCATTTT. Together with reference TRBV5-1 and TRBJ1-5, the CDR3 gives the full variable domain: KAGVTQTPRYLIKTRGQQVTLSCSPISGHRSVSWYQQTPGQGLQFLFEYFSETQRNKGNFPGRFSGRQFSNSRSEMNVSTLELGDSALYLCASSLTGTGDQPQHFGDGTRLSIL.

In this sample, this clonotype turned up a few times. The V and J genes are TRBV3-1 and TRBJ2-1; 10 bases match TRBD2. The CDR3 is 15 amino acids. CDR1 and CDR2 from the germline V gene are LGHDT and YNNKEL (reference sequence). The V and J ends lost 3 bases and 9 bases, in that order; junction bases with no gene match: 8. The DNA of the CDR3 is TGTGCCAGCAGCCAGCTCCTAGCGGGAGCCGGTGAGCAGTTCTTC. Translated: CASSQLLAGAGEQFF.

This clonotype appeared a few times. The chain has TRBV18 and TRBJ2-7; unclear D gene. Germline CDR1 and CDR2: KGHSH and LQKENI. The V and J ends lost 2 bases and 2 bases respectively, with 7 bases between them. The CDR3 runs to 13 residues. CDR3 DNA: TGTGCCAGCTCACCAAGTCAAACCTACGAGCAGTACTTC. Its protein is CASSPSQTYEQYF. The full variable domain, rest sourced from reference TRBV18 and TRBJ2-7, is NAGVMQNPRHLVRRRGQEARLRCSPMKGHSHVYWYRQLPEEGLKFMVYLQKENIIDESGMPKERFSAEFPKEGPSILRIQQVVRGDSAAYFCASSPSQTYEQYFGPGTRLTVT.

This clonotype was found a few times. The chain recombines TRBV28 with TRBJ2-5; 7 bases map to TRBD2. This CDR3 comprises 15 residues. V was clipped by 10 bases and J by 5 bases; unmatched bases: 16. Germline assignment: CDR1 MDHEN and CDR2 SYDVKM. This chain's CDR3 is CAIKHLSGHEETQYF. The CDR3 region has the DNA TGTGCCATCAAACACCTTAGCGGGCACGAGGAGACCCAGTACTTC. The full variable domain, its missing parts supplied by reference TRBV28 and TRBJ2-5, is DVKVTQSSRYLVKRTGEKVFLECVQDMDHENMFWYRQDPGLGLRLIYFSYDVKMKEKGDIPEGYSVSREKKERFSLILESASTNQTSMYLCAIKHLSGHEETQYFGPGTRLLVL.

The rearrangement uses TRBV12-3 or TRBV12-4 and TRBJ1-1; D may be TRBD1 (5 bases). This CDR3 spans 16 amino acids. Trimming removed 2 bases at V and 1 base at J, with 14 bases between. In DNA, the CDR3 is TGTGCCAGCAGTTTAACCCCGACAGTTGCGAACACTGAAGCTTTCTTT. Translation: CASSLTPTVANTEAFF.

The chain carries TRBV28 and TRBJ2-7; 7 bases agree with TRBD1. V lost 7 bases and J lost 2; bases outside the gene matches: 5. The CDR3 spans 13 residues. Germline CDR1 MDHEN, CDR2 SYDVKM. The CDR3 DNA is TGTGCCAGCATCAGGGGGAACACCTACGAGCAGTACTTC. Translated, it gives CASIRGNTYEQYF.

This clonotype was counted only a few times. V usage is TRBV7-2 and J usage is TRBJ2-1; D is uncertain. Germline CDR1 reads SGHTA; CDR2 reads FQGNSA. V shed 5 bases and J shed 7 bases, with 15 bases lying between them. The CDR3 covers 14 residues. In DNA, the CDR3 is TGTGCCAGCAGCCCCTTCCGAGTGGCTAATGAGCAGTTCTTC. Translating gives CASSPFRVANEQFF.

The chain has TRBV15 and TRBJ2-1; D may correspond to TRBD1 or TRBD2 (5 bases each). V was cut by 0 bases and J by 9 bases, with 12 bases left in between. The CDR3 length is 14 residues. Per the germline V gene, CDR1 is LNHNV and CDR2 is YYDKDF (reference sequence). CDR3 in amino acids: CATSRDWGRVEQFF. In DNA, the CDR3 is TGTGCCACCAGCAGAGATTGGGGGAGAGTTGAGCAGTTCTTC.

This clonotype was seen a few times. The chain links TRBV20-1 to TRBJ2-1; 12 nucleotides line up with TRBD2. CDR1 DFQATT and CDR2 SNEGSKA come from the germline V gene (reference sequence). CDR3 length: 13 residues. Trimming took 6 bases from V and 12 from J; bases not matched to a gene: 9. CDR3 nucleotide sequence: TGCAGTGCCACGACTAGCGGGGGACTTCGGCAGTTCTTC. It codes for CSATTSGGLRQFF.

The chain links TRBV6-5 to TRBJ1-1; D remains unclear. The germline CDR1 and CDR2 sequences are MNHEY and SVGAGI. Between the trimmed V and J ends, which lost 0 bases and 5 bases, there was a span of 25 bases. This CDR3 comprises 19 residues. DNA of the CDR3: TGTGCCAGCAGTTACTCGTTTAGTGCGACGGGGAGTCGGTGGACTGAAGCTTTCTTT. As protein: CASSYSFSATGSRWTEAFF.

CDR3 nucleotide sequence: TGTGCCAGCAGAGGGGACAGGTACTCCTACGAGCAGTACTTC. Its protein product is CASRGDRYSYEQYF. The rearrangement joins TRBV2 to TRBJ2-7; 8 nucleotides match TRBD1. Unmatched junction bases numbered 4, after V lost 6 bases and J lost 0 bases. The CDR3 has 14 residues. CDR1 and CDR2 from the germline V gene are SNHLY and FYNNEI.

CDR3 nucleotides: TGTGCCAGCAGTGCGACTAGCGGGATTTTGGAGAGCTACGAGCAGTACTTC. This codes for CASSATSGILESYEQYF. The rearrangement joins TRBV28 to TRBJ2-7; 11 bases map to TRBD2. Per the germline V gene, CDR1 is MDHEN and CDR2 is SYDVKM. Unmatched junction bases numbered 12, after V lost 5 bases and J lost 3 bases. The CDR3 length is 17 residues.

The chain carries TRBV6-2 or TRBV6-3 and TRBJ2-2, with TRBD2 as a possible D gene (5 bases). V lost 2 bases, J lost 5 bases, and 21 bases lay in between. This CDR3 is built from 18 residues. The germline CDR1 and CDR2 sequences are MNHEY and SVGEGT. The CDR3 DNA reads TGTGCCAGCAGTTACGAGCTGGGTCGTGGACTCCGAACCGGGGAGCTGTTTTTT. Translating gives CASSYELGRGLRTGELFF.

The chain joins TRBV10-3 to TRBJ1-1; 7 nucleotides align to TRBD1. Germline CDR1 and CDR2: ENHRY and SYGVKD. The CDR3 extends over 18 amino acids. V gave up 3 bases and J gave up 0 bases; unmatched junction bases: 13. The CDR3 nucleotides are TGTGCCATCAGTGACGGGTTAAGGGGGCGCCGAATGAACACTGAAGCTTTCTTT. Its protein is CAISDGLRGRRMNTEAFF.

This clonotype showed up just a few times. V is TRBV5-1 and J is TRBJ2-3; TRBD2 aligns across 10 bases. The CDR3 has 17 amino acids. Germline CDR1 is SGHRS and CDR2 is YFSETQ. The V segment lost 4 bases and the J segment 6 bases; nucleotides outside the gene matches: 14. CDR3 residues: CASSNLRTSGGADTQYF. The CDR3 DNA sequence: TGCGCCAGCAGCAACTTACGGACTAGCGGAGGAGCGGATACGCAGTATTTT.